The 9 T cell receptor beta chains below all came from one sample that was sequenced in a study of technical replicates of blood from a few donors (dated by TCRdb to the late 2010s). The library was prepared using the immunoSEQ multiplex PCR assay. TCRdb obtained this table from immuneACCESS and retained in-frame rearrangements with V and J assigned. These tables miss some clones; where compared with another copy, unresolved V genes account for less than half of the shortfall, and the remainder is unexplained. The sample records 74,000 or so clones, roughly 96% of which are singletons. Jointly, the top ten make up approximately 0.32% of the sample. The sequencing input was T cells isolated from PBMCs. The receptors were sampled from a human donor in good health.

The chain employs TRBV6-1 and TRBJ1-2; no definite D call. The length of the CDR3 is 14 residues. The V and J ends lost 5 bases and 5 bases respectively, with 15 bases between them. CDR1 is MNHNS, CDR2 SASEGT, per germline. CDR3 DNA: TGTGCCAGCAGTAAAGAGGCGGCTGCGTATGGCTACACCTTC. Its translation: CASSKEAAAYGYTF.

This rearrangement joins TRBV19 to TRBJ2-1; 7 nucleotides match TRBD1. The V gene end was trimmed by 7 bases and the J gene end by 4 bases; junction bases not matched to a gene: 7. Germline V gives CDR1 LNHDA, CDR2 SQIVND (reference sequence). This CDR3 is 14 amino acids long. The CDR3 region has the DNA TGTGCCAGTACCACCCCGGGACAGTACAATGAGCAGTTCTTC. As protein: CASTTPGQYNEQFF.

The chain carries TRBV7-9 and TRBJ2-1; TRBD2 is a possible D gene (6 bases). CDR1 is SEHNR, CDR2 FQNEAQ, per germline (reference sequence). The CDR3 loop spans 15 amino acids. V was pared by 2 bases and J by 4 bases, with 12 bases between. The CDR3 bases are TGTGCCAGCAGCTTACGGTCGGGGGTGTACAATGAGCAGTTCTTC. This gives the protein CASSLRSGVYNEQFF.

The chain carries TRBV7-7 and TRBJ2-7; tentatively, D is TRBD1 (5 bases). Germline V gene data show CDR1 as SSHAT and CDR2 as FNYEAQ (reference sequence). This CDR3 contains 14 residues. Trimming removed 5 bases at V and 5 bases at J, with 16 bases between. CDR3 DNA sequence: TGTGCCAGCAGCCCAAACGGTGGGGCCAACGAGCAGTACTTC. Amino acids: CASSPNGGANEQYF.

The rearrangement uses TRBV19 and TRBJ1-3, with unresolved D. Germline V gene sequence: CDR1 LNHDA, CDR2 SQIVND (reference sequence). The CDR3 is 16 residues long. V gave up 7 bases and J gave up 0 bases, with 16 bases separating them. The CDR3 nucleotides read TGTGCCAGTACCTCTACCCAGGACTACTCTGGAAACACCATATATTTT. Protein sequence: CASTSTQDYSGNTIYF.

Written as DNA, the CDR3 is TGTGCCTGGAACAGGGGGGCCCAAGAGACCCAGTACTTC. As protein: CAWNRGAQETQYF. The chain links TRBV30 to TRBJ2-5; TRBD1 agrees at 8 bases. J lost 1 base, V lost 4 bases, and 2 bases had no gene match. The length of the CDR3 is 13 residues. Germline V CDR1 and CDR2: GTSNPN, SVGIG (reference sequence).

This clone was found once. The chain employs TRBV27 and TRBJ1-5, with D perhaps matching TRBD1 (5 bases). The V end was cut by 2 bases, the J end by 5 bases, with 7 bases between. This CDR3 has 13 amino acids. Germline lookup yields CDR1 MNHEY and CDR2 SMNVEV (reference sequence). The DNA for the CDR3 is TGTGCCAGCAGTTTAGGGGCCCATCAGCCCCAGCATTTT. This encodes CASSLGAHQPQHF.

V and J are TRBV12-2 and TRBJ1-5; the D call of TRBD1 is as the table states it, not checked on the DNA. TRBV12-2 is reported as a pseudogene. The CDR3 is 19 residues long. The CDR3 reads CASRAVPQRQGGNNQPQHF. CDR3 sequence (DNA): TGTGCAAGTCGCGCAGTGCCCCAGAGACAGGGGGGTAACAATCAGCCCCAGCATTTT.

This chain uses TRBV18 with TRBJ2-7, with D possibly being TRBD2 (7 bases). The CDR3 spans 17 residues. The germline V gene encodes CDR1 KGHSH and CDR2 LQKENI. The germline V and J ends were trimmed by 2 bases and 0 bases, with 17 bases remaining between them. CDR3 amino acids: CASSPSLTGGASYEQYF. Here the CDR3 DNA reads TGTGCCAGCTCACCATCTTTAACGGGGGGCGCCTCCTACGAGCAGTACTTC.